Below, one T cell receptor beta chain is given with its context. The data belong to a study of blood T cells in healthy people across ages. It was with a sample-barcoded 5' primer and a J-beta primer mix that a second PCR of about 7 to 12 cycles was run. A single record per CDR3 protein comes from TCRdb applying MiXCR to the 5' RACE reads. This table has approximately 1.5 million distinct CDR3 sequences, around 36% appearing once. The CDR3 has 14 residues. V lost 11 bases, J lost 7 bases, and 14 bases stayed unmatched. Germline V gives CDR1 SEHNR, CDR2 FQNEAQ (reference sequence). This chain joins TRBV7-9 and TRBJ2-7; 10 positions agree with TRBD2. Sequencing was performed on blood. This clonotype was sampled from a woman aged 25 to 39 in good health. This CDR3 reads CACNGLAADNEQYF. The CDR3 DNA reads as TGTGCCTGCAATGGACTAGCGGCGGACAATGAGCAGTACTTC.